Below, 27 T cell receptor beta chains from the same sample are listed, as sequenced in a study of cytomegalovirus exposure and HLA in healthy donors. The repertoire was sequenced with immunoSEQ multiplex PCR; TCRdb's copy has only in-frame clones and lacks some. The repertoire holds almost 200,000 clones, with around 80% as singletons. The source material was PBMCs. The receptors come from a woman in her twenties or thirties in good health and CMV-seronegative.

J is TRBJ2-2 and V is TRBV5-1; D unresolved. Per germline, CDR1 SGHRS and CDR2 YFSETQ. Trimming removed 0 bases at V and 0 bases at J, with 6 bases between. The length of the CDR3 is 15 residues. CDR3 in DNA: TGCGCCAGCAGCTTGGGGCCCGCGAACACCGGGGAGCTGTTTTTT. Translating it yields CASSLGPANTGELFF.

This chain uses TRBV19 with TRBJ1-1; D is uncertain. The V gene lost 5 bases and the J gene lost 0 bases, with 10 bases spanning the gap. There are 14 residues in the CDR3. CDR1 is LNHDA and CDR2 is SQIVND in the germline V gene (reference sequence). For the CDR3, the DNA is TGTGCCAGTAGTGTCGCGGTTATGAACACTGAAGCTTTCTTT. It encodes CASSVAVMNTEAFF.

This chain links TRBV5-1 with TRBJ2-7, with TRBD1 identical over 8 bases. After removal of 4 bases from V and 0 bases from J, the junction contained 9 bases not matched to a gene. Germline values: CDR1 SGHRS, CDR2 YFSETQ. This CDR3 is 16 amino acids long. This CDR3 reads CASSPRWGQDSYEQYF. In DNA, the CDR3 is TGCGCCAGCAGCCCGCGTTGGGGACAGGACTCCTACGAGCAGTACTTC.

This rearrangement joins TRBV9 to TRBJ2-7; 8 bases align to TRBD1. With 3 bases clipped from V and 0 bases from J, the junction kept 2 bases outside the gene matches. The CDR3 has 14 amino acids. Germline assignment: CDR1 SGDLS and CDR2 YYNGEE. CDR3 region: CASSGGQGSYEQYF. In DNA form, the CDR3 reads TGTGCCAGCAGCGGCGGACAGGGCTCCTACGAGCAGTACTTC.

The rearrangement uses TRBV5-1 and TRBJ2-3, with D tentatively TRBD2 (6 bases). CDR3 size: 16 residues. Germline CDR1 SGHRS, CDR2 YFSETQ. The germline V and J ends were trimmed by 5 bases and 7 bases, with 23 bases remaining between them. The CDR3 sequence is CASRRGGSSAHHTQYF. CDR3 nucleotide sequence: TGCGCCAGCAGAAGAGGAGGGTCTAGCGCCCACCATACGCAGTATTTT.

In DNA, the CDR3 is TGTGCCAGCAGCTCCCCGGGAGACACAGATACGCAGTATTTT. Translating gives CASSSPGDTDTQYF. The genes are TRBV5-6 and TRBJ2-3; D is possibly TRBD2 (6 bases). Germline V gene data show CDR1 as SGHDT and CDR2 as YYEEEE. This CDR3 is built from 14 residues. The V end was cut by 3 bases, the J end by 2 bases, with 10 bases between.

This clone was found once. The rearrangement links TRBV28 to TRBJ1-4; possible D gene TRBD1, 6 bases. The germline V and J ends were trimmed by 7 bases and 0 bases, with 12 bases remaining between them. This CDR3 is built from 15 residues. Germline CDR1 is MDHEN and CDR2 is SYDVKM. As DNA, the CDR3 is TGTGCCAGCAAATGGACAGAGACAACTAATGAAAAACTGTTTTTT. This codes for CASKWTETTNEKLFF.

This chain joins TRBV7-3 and TRBJ2-3, with TRBD2 as a possible D gene (6 bases). Trimming removed 0 bases from V and 5 bases from J, with 15 bases in between. Germline values: CDR1 SGHTA, CDR2 FQGTGA. The CDR3 is made up of 16 amino acids. The CDR3 DNA reads as TGTGCCAGCAGCTTAACGTGGGCGGGGACCGAAGATACGCAGTATTTT. Translation: CASSLTWAGTEDTQYF.

CDR3 coding DNA: TGCGCCAGCAGCCAAGTGGCGGGAGGGCCCTACGAGCAGTACTTC. Translating it yields CASSQVAGGPYEQYF. This sequence joins TRBV4-1 and TRBJ2-7; TRBD2 matches at 9 bases. Looked up from germline, CDR1 is MGHRA and CDR2 is YSYEKL. After removal of 1 base from V and 2 bases from J, the junction contained 3 bases not matched to a gene. This CDR3 comprises 15 residues.

The chain carries TRBV28 and TRBJ2-5; 7 positions agree with TRBD2. The CDR3 covers 13 residues. Germline CDR1 is MDHEN and CDR2 is SYDVKM. V trimming: 6 bases; J trimming: 4 bases; junction bases outside the gene matches: 5. The CDR3, as DNA: TGTGCCAGCAGCTTGGGACTACGAGAGACCCAGTACTTC. Translating it yields CASSLGLRETQYF.

This clone turned up a few times. The chain recombines TRBV29-1 with TRBJ2-1, with 8 bases fitting TRBD2. This CDR3 comprises 15 residues. Germline lookup yields CDR1 SQVTM and CDR2 ANQGSEA. V shed 7 bases, J shed 4 bases, and the junction held 12 bases outside the gene matches. CDR3 region: CSAEKRGGRYNEQFF. CDR3 DNA: TGCAGCGCCGAAAAACGTGGCGGGAGGTACAATGAGCAGTTCTTC.

The rearrangement uses TRBV6-6 and TRBJ2-3; D is undetermined. CDR1 is MNHNY, CDR2 SVGAGI, per germline (reference sequence). V shed 6 bases and J shed 2 bases, with 3 bases lying between them. The CDR3 consists of 11 residues. The CDR3 sequence is CASSITDTQYF. Here the CDR3 DNA reads TGTGCCAGCAGCATCACAGATACGCAGTATTTT.

The chain employs TRBV7-8 and TRBJ1-2, with a possible D match to TRBD1 (6 bases). Per the germline V gene, CDR1 is SGHVS and CDR2 is FQNEAQ. The length of the CDR3 is 12 residues. V was shortened by 10 bases and J by 7 bases, with 16 bases between the two germline ends. The chain's CDR3 is CATSRGMGGYTF. DNA of the CDR3: TGTGCCACCAGTAGGGGGATGGGTGGCTACACCTTC.

Details on this clone: Its ends do not fully match the called genes, so a read error is possible. The rearrangement links TRBV6-5 to TRBJ2-1; TRBD1 matches at 7 bases. The CDR3 is 15 residues long. Looked up from germline, CDR1 is MNHEY and CDR2 is SVGAGI. CDR3 sequence reads: CASSDSTGAYNEQFF. CDR3 sequence (DNA): TGTGCCAGCAGTGACTCCACAGGGGCCTACAATGAGCAGTTCTTC.

V and J are TRBV27 and TRBJ1-4; 10 bases match TRBD1. The CDR3 sequence is 16 residues long. CDR1 and CDR2 from the germline V gene are MNHEY and SMNVEV (reference sequence). The trim removed 5 bases at V and 8 bases at J, leaving 11 bases unmatched. The CDR3 DNA reads TGTGCCAGCAGTCCGCGACAGGGGGCTCATCGGGAAAAACTGTTTTTT. As protein: CASSPRQGAHREKLFF. Full variable domain (outside the CDR3, taken from reference TRBV27 and TRBJ1-4): EAQVTQNPRYLITVTGKKLTVTCSQNMNHEYMSWYRQDPGLGLRQIYYSMNVEVTDKGDVPEGYKVSRKEKRNFPLILESPSPNQTSLYFCASSPRQGAHREKLFFGSGTQLSVL.

The V and J genes are TRBV7-9 and TRBJ1-4; TRBD1 might be the D (5 bases). Trimming cost V 5 bases and J 8 bases, with 18 bases left between them. This CDR3 region has 15 residues. Germline V gene sequence: CDR1 SEHNR, CDR2 FQNEAQ (reference sequence). The CDR3 DNA reads as TGTGCCAGCAGCCCAGGTCGCAGGGAAGACGAAAAACTGTTTTTT. Protein product: CASSPGRREDEKLFF.

A note on this clone: The limits of the CDR3 on the DNA are not certain, so only TCRdb's listed CDR3 is given. This chain links TRBV27 with TRBJ2-7; TRBD2 is the table's D call and was not checked against the DNA. Germline V gene lookup returns CDR1 MNHEY and CDR2 SMNVEV (reference sequence). The CDR3 region is 17 residues in length, termini included. CDR3 amino acids: CASSSSTTSGMRGEQYF.

V gene TRBV5-1 combines with J gene TRBJ2-1; TRBD2 matches 11 bases. Germline V lookup: CDR1 SGHRS, CDR2 YFSETQ. Trimming cost V 0 bases and J 12 bases; bases outside gene matches: 14. The CDR3 is made up of 17 amino acids. This CDR3 reads CASSLGVTPLAGGPQFF. The CDR3 region has the DNA TGCGCCAGCAGCTTGGGTGTGACACCCCTAGCGGGAGGACCGCAGTTCTTC.

The V call is TRBV9, the J call TRBJ1-2; possibly TRBD1 for D (6 bases). V lost 4 bases, J lost 7 bases, and 20 bases lay in between. Germline V lookup: CDR1 SGDLS, CDR2 YYNGEE. The CDR3 has 15 residues. CDR3 in amino acids: CASSPTLTGLRGYTF. CDR3 nucleotide sequence: TGTGCCAGCAGCCCTACTCTCACAGGGCTGCGTGGCTACACCTTC.

The chain recombines TRBV14 with TRBJ1-6; D not certain. Trimming removed 6 bases at V and 3 bases at J, with 12 bases between. Germline CDR1 reads SGHDN; CDR2 reads FVKESK. The CDR3 extends over 15 amino acids. The chain's CDR3 is CASSIDGLYNSPLHF. CDR3 sequence (DNA): TGTGCCAGCAGTATAGATGGTCTCTATAATTCACCCCTCCACTTT.

This chain's CDR3 is CTSSQPDRATSCAEAFF. In DNA, the CDR3 is TGCACCAGCAGCCAACCCGACAGGGCCACGTCTTGTGCTGAAGCTTTCTTT. This sequence joins TRBV1 and TRBJ1-1; the D segment call TRBD1 is taken from the table without a DNA check. TRBV1 is a pseudogene locus. This CDR3 is built from 17 residues.

The chain employs TRBV4-1 and TRBJ2-7; no clear D gene. Trimming cost V 3 bases and J 5 bases, with 11 bases left between them. The germline V gene encodes CDR1 MGHRA and CDR2 YSYEKL. This CDR3 spans 13 amino acids. The CDR3 region is CASSQSARDEQYF. The CDR3, as DNA: TGCGCCAGCAGCCAGTCTGCACGGGACGAGCAGTACTTC.

V usage is TRBV6-1 and J usage is TRBJ2-3, with 9 bases matching TRBD2. The trim removed 7 bases at V and 3 bases at J, leaving 2 bases unmatched. The CDR3 is made up of 13 amino acids. Germline CDR1 reads MNHNS; CDR2 reads SASEGT. The CDR3 DNA reads TGTGCCAGCAAGGCGGGAGGGACAGATACGCAGTATTTT. Protein: CASKAGGTDTQYF.

This clone was counted a few times. V and J are TRBV7-9 and TRBJ2-3; D is possibly TRBD1 (6 bases). V was pared by 4 bases and J by 0 bases, with 11 bases between. Germline V gene lookup returns CDR1 SEHNR and CDR2 FQNEAQ (reference sequence). CDR3 size: 15 residues. The CDR3 region has the DNA TGTGCCAGCAGCTCCCAGGGGTTGAGCACAGATACGCAGTATTTT. As protein: CASSSQGLSTDTQYF.

This chain links TRBV7-2 with TRBJ1-2; no firm D call. This CDR3 region has 17 residues. Germline V gives CDR1 SGHTA, CDR2 FQGNSA. Trimming pared 1 base from V and 1 base from J, leaving 16 bases between. Here the CDR3 reads CASSLDVDIAVNYGYTF. The CDR3 nucleotides read TGTGCCAGCAGCTTAGACGTAGATATAGCGGTTAACTATGGCTACACCTTC.

This clone showed up just once. The rearrangement uses TRBV5-1 and TRBJ1-3, with 12 bases aligning to TRBD1. The CDR3 runs to 15 residues. Germline V gene lookup returns CDR1 SGHRS and CDR2 YFSETQ. With V trimmed by 4 bases and J by 4 bases, 3 bases remained unmatched. The CDR3 nucleotides are TGCGCCAGCAGCAAGGGACAGGGGGCCGGAAACACCATATATTTT. Protein sequence: CASSKGQGAGNTIYF.

The chain combines TRBV7-7 with TRBJ2-2; D is perhaps TRBD2 (5 bases). Trimming shortened V by 4 bases and J by 7 bases, and 13 bases separated the two germline ends. This CDR3 has 14 amino acids. Germline CDR1 reads SSHAT; CDR2 reads FNYEAQ (reference sequence). CDR3 sequence: CASSSTRANGELFF. The CDR3, as DNA: TGTGCCAGCAGCTCCACGCGGGCTAACGGGGAGCTGTTTTTT. The full variable domain, with the rest looked up from reference TRBV7-7 and TRBJ2-2, is GAGVSQSPRYKVTKRGQDVTLRCDPISSHATLYWYQQALGQGPEFLTYFNYEAQPDKSGLPSDRFSAERPEGSISTLTIQRTEQRDSAMYRCASSSTRANGELFFGEGSRLTVL.